This T cell receptor beta chain appears in the sequencing data of a study of control samples from healthy donors and cancer patients. Sequencing used immunoSEQ multiplex PCR; TCRdb keeps in-frame clones, though not all of them. The profile shows around 130,000 clones, around nine tenths of them singletons. The TCR sequence derives from a man in his thirties or forties in good health. The specimen sequenced was blood.

CDR3 nucleotides: TGTGCCAGCAGCTTAACGGGTGATCAGGCCGGTGGCTACACCTTC. This gives the protein CASSLTGDQAGGYTF. The chain employs TRBV7-3 and TRBJ1-2, with unresolved D. Germline CDR1 and CDR2: SGHTA and FQGTGA. Trimming removed 0 bases at V and 7 bases at J, with 15 bases between. CDR3 size: 15 residues.